This T cell receptor (beta chain) comes out of a study of T cell responses to AZD1222 COVID-19 vaccine. Produced via immunoSEQ multiplex PCR; TCRdb's table is partial and in-frame only. The table lists 150,000 to 170,000 clones, 85% to 90% of them singletons. Germline V CDR1 and CDR2: SGHKS, YYEKEE (reference sequence). This CDR3 is 16 amino acids long. V was pared by 0 bases and J by 8 bases, with 15 bases between. This clone was counted a few times. The gene calls are TRBV5-5 and TRBJ1-6; D is ambiguous. The origin of this receptor is an adult in good health. The input for sequencing was peripheral blood, taken on day 0 of MenACWY control vaccination. CDR3 region: CASSLELGMRYSPLHF. CDR3 DNA sequence: TGTGCCAGCAGCTTGGAACTGGGAATGAGGTATTCACCCCTCCACTTT. Full variable domain (missing parts from reference TRBV5-5 and TRBJ1-6): DAGVTQSPTHLIKTRGQQVTLRCSPISGHKSVSWYQQVLGQGPQFIFQYYEKEERGRGNFPDRFSARQFPNYSSELNVNALLLGDSALYLCASSLELGMRYSPLHFGNGTRLTVT.